This T cell receptor (beta chain) originates from a study of blood T cells in healthy people across ages. A second PCR of about 7 to 12 cycles used a sample-barcoded 5' primer and a J-beta primer mix. TCRdb analysed the 5' RACE reads with MiXCR anew, one entry per CDR3 protein. The sample shows 1.8 million or so distinct CDR3 sequences, approximately 39% of them seen only once. This sequence originates from a human donor in good health. The sequenced material came from blood.

CDR3 in amino acids: CASSTQDWANVLTF. Here the CDR3 DNA reads TGTGCCAGCAGCACCCAAGACTGGGCCAACGTCCTGACTTTC. This rearrangement joins TRBV6-6 to TRBJ2-6; D call uncertain. The germline gives CDR1 MNHNY, CDR2 SVGAGI (reference sequence). The CDR3 covers 14 residues. V was clipped by 6 bases and J by 5 bases, with 11 bases between them.